One T cell receptor (beta chain) is described in this entry. Its antigen remains unknown. The record originates from a study of CD8 T cells in ankylosing spondylitis. Per the germline V gene, CDR1 is SGHTA and CDR2 is FQGNSA. V lost 5 bases and J 8 bases, leaving 7 bases between the germline ends. The CDR3 has 11 residues. TCRdb used MiXCR to reprocess the 5' RACE reads, holding one entry per CDR3 protein. The data contain some 700,000 distinct CDR3 sequences, 15% to 20% of them seen just once; the ten biggest clones take up 15% to 20%. Findings and caveats of the study: Ankylosing spondylitis blood appeared to be characterized by a TCR beta motif of under 10 highly homologous variants.

Sequenced: blood, either unsorted or a sorted T cell fraction (not recorded which). This clonotype originated in a male donor with ankylosing spondylitis. The chain has TRBV7-2 and TRBJ2-1; unclear D gene. The CDR3 DNA is TGTGCCAGCAGCCGGAGACATGAGCAGTTCTTC. Its translation is CASSRRHEQFF.